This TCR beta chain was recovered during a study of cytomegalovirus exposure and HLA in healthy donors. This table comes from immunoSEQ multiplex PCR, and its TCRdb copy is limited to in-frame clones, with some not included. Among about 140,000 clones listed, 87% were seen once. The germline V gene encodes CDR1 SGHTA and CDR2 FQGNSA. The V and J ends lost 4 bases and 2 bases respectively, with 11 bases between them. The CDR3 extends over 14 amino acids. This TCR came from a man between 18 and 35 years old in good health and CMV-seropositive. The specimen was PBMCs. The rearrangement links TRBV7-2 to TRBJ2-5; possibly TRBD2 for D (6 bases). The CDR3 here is CASSSGTLQETQYF. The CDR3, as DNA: TGTGCCAGCAGCTCGGGGACTCTGCAAGAGACCCAGTACTTC.